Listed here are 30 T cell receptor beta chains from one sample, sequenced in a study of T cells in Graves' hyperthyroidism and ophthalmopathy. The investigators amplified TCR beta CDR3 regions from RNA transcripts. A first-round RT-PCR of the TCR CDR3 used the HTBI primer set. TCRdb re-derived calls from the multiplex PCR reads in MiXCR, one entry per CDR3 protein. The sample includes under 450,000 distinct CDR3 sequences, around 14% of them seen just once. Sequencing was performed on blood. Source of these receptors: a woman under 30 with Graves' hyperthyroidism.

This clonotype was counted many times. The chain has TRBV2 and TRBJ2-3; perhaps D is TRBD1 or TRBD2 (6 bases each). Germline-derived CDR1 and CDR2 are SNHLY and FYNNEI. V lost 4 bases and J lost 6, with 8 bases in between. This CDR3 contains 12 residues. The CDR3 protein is CASSVGGDTQYF. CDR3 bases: TGTGCCAGCAGTGTAGGGGGGGATACGCAGTATTTT.

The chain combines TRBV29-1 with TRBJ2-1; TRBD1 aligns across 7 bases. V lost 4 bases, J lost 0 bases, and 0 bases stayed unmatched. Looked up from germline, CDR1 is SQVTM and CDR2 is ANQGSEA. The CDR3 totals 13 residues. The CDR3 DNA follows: TGCAGCGTTGCAGGGGGCTCCTACAATGAGCAGTTCTTC. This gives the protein CSVAGGSYNEQFF.

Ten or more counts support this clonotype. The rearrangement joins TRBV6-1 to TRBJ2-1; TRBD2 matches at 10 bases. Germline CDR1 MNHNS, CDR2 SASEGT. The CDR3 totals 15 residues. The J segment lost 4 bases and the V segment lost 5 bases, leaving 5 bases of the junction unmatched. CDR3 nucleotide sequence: TGTGCCAGCAGTTGGGCTAGCGGGAGTTACAATGAGCAGTTCTTC. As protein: CASSWASGSYNEQFF.

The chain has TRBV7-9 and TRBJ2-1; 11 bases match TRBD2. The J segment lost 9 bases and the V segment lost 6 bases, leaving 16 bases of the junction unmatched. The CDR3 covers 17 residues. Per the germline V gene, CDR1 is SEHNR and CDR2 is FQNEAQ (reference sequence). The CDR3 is CASSYPHSGRAASEQFF. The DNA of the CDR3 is TGTGCCAGCAGTTACCCCCATAGCGGGAGGGCCGCATCTGAGCAGTTCTTC.

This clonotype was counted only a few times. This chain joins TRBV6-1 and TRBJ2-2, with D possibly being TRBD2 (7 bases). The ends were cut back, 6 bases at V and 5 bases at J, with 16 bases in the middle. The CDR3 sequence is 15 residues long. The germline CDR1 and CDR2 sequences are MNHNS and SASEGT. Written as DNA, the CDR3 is TGTGCCAGCAGGCCCTCGGGGGGCAAGACCGGGGAGCTGTTTTTT. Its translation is CASRPSGGKTGELFF.

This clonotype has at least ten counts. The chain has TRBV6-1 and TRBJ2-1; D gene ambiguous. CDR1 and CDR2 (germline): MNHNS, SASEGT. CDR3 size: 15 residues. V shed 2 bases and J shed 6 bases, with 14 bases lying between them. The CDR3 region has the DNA TGTGCCAGCAGTGAATCCCCCGTTCCGAGCAATGAGCAGTTCTTC. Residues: CASSESPVPSNEQFF.

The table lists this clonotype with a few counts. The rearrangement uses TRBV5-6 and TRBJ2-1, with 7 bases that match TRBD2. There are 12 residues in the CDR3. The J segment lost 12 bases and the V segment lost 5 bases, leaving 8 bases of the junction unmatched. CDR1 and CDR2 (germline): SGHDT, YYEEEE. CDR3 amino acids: CASRSSGKRQFF. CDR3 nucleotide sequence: TGTGCCAGCAGGTCAAGCGGGAAGAGGCAGTTCTTC.

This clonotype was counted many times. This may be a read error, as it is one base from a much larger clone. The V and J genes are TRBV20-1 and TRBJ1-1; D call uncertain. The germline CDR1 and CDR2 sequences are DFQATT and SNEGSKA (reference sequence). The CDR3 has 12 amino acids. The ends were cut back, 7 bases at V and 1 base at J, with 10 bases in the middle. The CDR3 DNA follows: TGCAGTGTGGGGTTAAGGAACACTGAAGCTTTCTTT. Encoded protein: CSVGLRNTEAFF.

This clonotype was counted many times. The CDR3 spells CASSPTSGQTYEQYF. The CDR3 region has the DNA TGTGCCAGCAGCCCAACTAGCGGGCAGACGTACGAGCAGTACTTC. The J gene is TRBJ2-7, the V gene TRBV7-9; 9 bases map to TRBD2. This CDR3 is 15 amino acids long. The J segment lost 4 bases and the V segment lost 5 bases, leaving 9 bases of the junction unmatched. From germline, CDR1 is SEHNR and CDR2 FQNEAQ (reference sequence).

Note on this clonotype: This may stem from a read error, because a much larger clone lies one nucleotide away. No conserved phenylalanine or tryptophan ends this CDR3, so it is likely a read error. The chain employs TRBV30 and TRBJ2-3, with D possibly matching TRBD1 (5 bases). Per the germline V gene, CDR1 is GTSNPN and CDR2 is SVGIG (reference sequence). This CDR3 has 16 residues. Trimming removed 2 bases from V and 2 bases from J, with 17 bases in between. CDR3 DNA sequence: TGTGCCTGGAGTTTCTTTGAGGTCAGGGCCACAGATACGCAGTATCTT. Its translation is CAWSFFEVRATDTQYL.

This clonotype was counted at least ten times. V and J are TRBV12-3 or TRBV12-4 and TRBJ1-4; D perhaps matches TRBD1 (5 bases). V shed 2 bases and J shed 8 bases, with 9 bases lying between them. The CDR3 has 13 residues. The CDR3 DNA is TGTGCCAGCAGTTTAATGGGGGGAGAAAAACTGTTTTTT. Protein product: CASSLMGGEKLFF.

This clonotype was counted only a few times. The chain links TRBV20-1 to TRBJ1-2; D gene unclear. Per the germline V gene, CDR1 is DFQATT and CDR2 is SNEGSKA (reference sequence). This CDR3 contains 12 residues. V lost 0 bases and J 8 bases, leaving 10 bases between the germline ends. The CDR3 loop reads CSARDRSPGYTF. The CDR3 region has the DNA TGCAGTGCTAGAGATCGGAGCCCCGGCTACACCTTC.

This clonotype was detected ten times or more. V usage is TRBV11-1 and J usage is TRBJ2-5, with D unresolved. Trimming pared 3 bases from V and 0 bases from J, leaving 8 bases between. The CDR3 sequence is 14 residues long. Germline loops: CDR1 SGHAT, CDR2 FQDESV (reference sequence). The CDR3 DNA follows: TGTGCCAGCAGCTTCTACGGACACCAAGAGACCCAGTACTTC. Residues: CASSFYGHQETQYF. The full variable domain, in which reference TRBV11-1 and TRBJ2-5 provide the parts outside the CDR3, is EAEVAQSPRYKITEKSQAVAFWCDPISGHATLYWYRQILGQGPELLVQFQDESVVDDSQLPKDRFSAERLKGVDSTLKIQPAELGDSAMYLCASSFYGHQETQYFGPGTRLLVL.

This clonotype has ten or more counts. The CDR3 DNA reads TGCAGTGCTAGAGACCTACACGGGACAGGGAGCACAGATACGCAGTATTTT. As protein: CSARDLHGTGSTDTQYF. The rearrangement uses TRBV20-1 and TRBJ2-3, with 9 bases identical to TRBD1. The CDR3 consists of 17 residues. The V gene's germline CDR1 is DFQATT and CDR2 SNEGSKA (reference sequence). After removal of 0 bases from V and 0 bases from J, the junction contained 7 bases not matched to a gene.

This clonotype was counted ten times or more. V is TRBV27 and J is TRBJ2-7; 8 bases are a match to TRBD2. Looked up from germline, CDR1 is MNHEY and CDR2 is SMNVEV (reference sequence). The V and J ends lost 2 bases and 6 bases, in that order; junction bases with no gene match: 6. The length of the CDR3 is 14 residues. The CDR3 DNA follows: TGTGCCAGCAGTTTAGTCGGGGGGGTTCGCGAGCAGTACTTC. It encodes CASSLVGGVREQYF.

The CDR3 DNA follows: TGTGCCTGGAGTGTCAGTCTGGTTGACTCTGGGGCCAACGTCCTGACTTTC. Translation: CAWSVSLVDSGANVLTF. The chain employs TRBV30 and TRBJ2-6, with D uncertain. The germline V gene has CDR1 GTSNPN and CDR2 SVGIG (reference sequence). The CDR3 runs to 17 residues. Trimming shortened V by 0 bases and J by 0 bases, and 12 bases separated the two germline ends. The full variable domain, completed using reference TRBV30 and TRBJ2-6, is SQTIHQWPATLVQPVGSPLSLECTVEGTSNPNLYWYRQAAGRGLQLLFYSVGIGQISSEVPQNLSASRPQDRQFILSSKKLLLSDSGFYLCAWSVSLVDSGANVLTFGAGSRLTVL.

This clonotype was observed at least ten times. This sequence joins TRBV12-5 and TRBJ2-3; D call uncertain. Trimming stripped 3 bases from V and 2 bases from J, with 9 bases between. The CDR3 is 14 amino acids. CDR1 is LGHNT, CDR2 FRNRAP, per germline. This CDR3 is CASGFSSSTDTQYF. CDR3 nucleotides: TGTGCTAGTGGTTTCAGTTCTTCCACAGATACGCAGTATTTT.

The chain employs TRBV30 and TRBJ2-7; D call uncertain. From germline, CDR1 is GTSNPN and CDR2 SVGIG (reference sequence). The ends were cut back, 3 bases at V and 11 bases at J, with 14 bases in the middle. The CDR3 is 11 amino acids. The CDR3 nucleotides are TGTGCCTGGAGCAACGGCGGCAGCGAGTACTTC. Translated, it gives CAWSNGGSEYF.

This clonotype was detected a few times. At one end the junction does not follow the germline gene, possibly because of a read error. CDR3 bases: TGCGCCAGCAGTGCGGTGGGGACAGGGCTGAACACCGAAGCTTTCTTT. This sequence encodes CASSAVGTGLNTEAFF. The J gene is TRBJ1-1, the V gene TRBV10-2; 9 bases agree with TRBD1. Germline CDR1 WSHSY, CDR2 SAAADI. The length of the CDR3 is 16 residues.

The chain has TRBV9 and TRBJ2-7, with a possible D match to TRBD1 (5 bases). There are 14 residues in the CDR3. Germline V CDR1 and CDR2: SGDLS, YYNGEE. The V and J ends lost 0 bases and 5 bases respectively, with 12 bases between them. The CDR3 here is CASSVEGNSDEQYF. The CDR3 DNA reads TGTGCCAGCAGCGTAGAGGGGAACAGCGACGAGCAGTACTTC.

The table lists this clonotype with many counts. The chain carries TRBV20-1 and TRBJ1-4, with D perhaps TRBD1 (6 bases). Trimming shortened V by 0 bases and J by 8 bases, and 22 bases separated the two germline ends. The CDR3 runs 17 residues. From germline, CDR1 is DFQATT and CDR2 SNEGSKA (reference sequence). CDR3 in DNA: TGCAGTGCTAGAGATAGGATTGGCGGCCGGGGGCCGGAAAAACTGTTTTTT. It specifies CSARDRIGGRGPEKLFF.

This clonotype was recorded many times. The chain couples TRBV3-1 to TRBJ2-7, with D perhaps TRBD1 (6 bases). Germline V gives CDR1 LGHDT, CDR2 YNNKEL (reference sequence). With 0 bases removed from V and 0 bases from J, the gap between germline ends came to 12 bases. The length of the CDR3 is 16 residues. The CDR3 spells CASSQDLSRGSYEQYF. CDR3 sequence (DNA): TGTGCCAGCAGCCAAGATCTCAGCAGGGGCTCCTACGAGCAGTACTTC.

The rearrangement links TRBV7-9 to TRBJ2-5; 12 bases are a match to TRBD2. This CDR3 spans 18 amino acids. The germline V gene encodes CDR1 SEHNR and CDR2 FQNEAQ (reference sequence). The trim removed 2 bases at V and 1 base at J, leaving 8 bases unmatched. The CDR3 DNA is TGTGCCAGCAGCTTAACTAGCGGGGGGCGGGGAATCCAAGAGACCCAGTACTTC. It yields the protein CASSLTSGGRGIQETQYF.

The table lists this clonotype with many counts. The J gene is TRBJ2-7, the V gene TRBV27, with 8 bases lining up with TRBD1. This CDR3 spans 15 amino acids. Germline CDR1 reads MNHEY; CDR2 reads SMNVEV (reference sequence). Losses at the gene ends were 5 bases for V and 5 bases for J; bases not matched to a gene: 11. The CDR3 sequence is CASSLAGGGSHEQYF. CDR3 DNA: TGTGCCAGCAGTCTAGCAGGGGGCGGTTCCCACGAGCAGTACTTC.

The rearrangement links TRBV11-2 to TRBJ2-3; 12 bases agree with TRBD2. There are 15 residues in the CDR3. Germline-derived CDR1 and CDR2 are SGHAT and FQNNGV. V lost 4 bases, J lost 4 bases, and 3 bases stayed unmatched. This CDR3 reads CASSSRLAGADTQYF. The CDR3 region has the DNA TGTGCCAGCAGCTCAAGACTAGCGGGGGCAGATACGCAGTATTTT.

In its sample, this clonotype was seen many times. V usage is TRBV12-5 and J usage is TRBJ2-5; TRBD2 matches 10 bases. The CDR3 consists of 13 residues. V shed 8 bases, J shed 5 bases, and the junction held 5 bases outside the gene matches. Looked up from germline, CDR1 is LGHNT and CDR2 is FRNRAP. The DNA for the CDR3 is TGTGCTAGTCAAGCGGGAGGGGCGGAGACCCAGTACTTC. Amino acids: CASQAGGAETQYF.

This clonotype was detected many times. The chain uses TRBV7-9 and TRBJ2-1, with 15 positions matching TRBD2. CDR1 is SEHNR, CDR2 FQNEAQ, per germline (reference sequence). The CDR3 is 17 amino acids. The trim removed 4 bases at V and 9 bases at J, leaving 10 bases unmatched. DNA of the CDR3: TGTGCCAGCAGCTCTTCCCTGGGACTAGCGGGGGGAGCTGAGCAGTTCTTC. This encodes CASSSSLGLAGGAEQFF.

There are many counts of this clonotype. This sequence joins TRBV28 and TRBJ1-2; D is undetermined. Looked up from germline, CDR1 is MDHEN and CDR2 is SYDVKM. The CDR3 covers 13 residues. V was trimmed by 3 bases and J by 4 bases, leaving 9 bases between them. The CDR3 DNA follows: TGTGCCAGCAGTTTGACGGCAAGCTATGGCTACACCTTC. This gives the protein CASSLTASYGYTF.

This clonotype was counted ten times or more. CDR3 coding DNA: TGTGCCACCAGTGAGGAAGGGGTCTCCTACAATGAGCAGTTCTTC. It is translated as CATSEEGVSYNEQFF. The rearrangement links TRBV24-1 to TRBJ2-1; TRBD1 is a possible D gene (5 bases). CDR1 and CDR2 (germline): KGHDR, SFDVKD. V lost 4 bases to trimming and J lost 0 bases, with 9 bases between them. CDR3 length equals 15 residues.

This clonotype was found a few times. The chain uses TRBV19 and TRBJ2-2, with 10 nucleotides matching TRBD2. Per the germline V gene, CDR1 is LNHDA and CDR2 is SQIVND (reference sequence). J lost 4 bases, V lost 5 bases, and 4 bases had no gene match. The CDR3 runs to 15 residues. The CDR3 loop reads CASSFSGRTTGELFF. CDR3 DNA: TGTGCCAGTAGTTTTAGCGGGAGGACCACCGGGGAGCTGTTTTTT.